The clone carrying this T cell receptor beta chain showed up just a few times. Mismatch with germline at one junction end may stem from a read error. These data originate in a study of blood T cells in healthy people across ages. The germline CDR1 and CDR2 sequences are SSHAT and FNYEAQ (reference sequence). This CDR3 contains 14 residues. Next came a second PCR, run for roughly 6 to 11 cycles, which used a sample-barcoded 5' primer along with a J-beta primer mix. Tags on each cDNA molecule came from a template-switch adaptor with 12 random nucleotides. Each CDR3 protein gets one entry after TCRdb re-called the 5' RACE reads with MiXCR. The sample yields 550,000 to 600,000 distinct CDR3 sequences, 25% to 30% seen once.

V gene TRBV7-7 combines with J gene TRBJ2-5; either TRBD1 or TRBD2 may supply D (5 bases each). What was sequenced was blood. The TCR originated in a woman between 70 and 85 years old in good health. For the CDR3, the DNA is TGTGCTAGCAGCCCTAACCGGGGCCCAGAGACCCAGTACTTC. Translating it yields CASSPNRGPETQYF.